This T cell receptor beta chain came from a study of blood T cell repertoires in COVID-19. At the level of the study: Italy, Spain and the United States were the sources of the convalescent and acute COVID-19 samples. In each case, the material was cDNA or gDNA derived from T cells, B-cell-depleted T cells, or PBMCs.

The germline CDR1 and CDR2 sequences are SGHAT and FQNNGV. CDR3 length: 15 amino acids. V lost 5 bases and J lost 7; bases outside the gene matches: 11. Patients from Seattle were sampled longitudinally, starting during active infection. In the authors' workflow: Amplification with reference gene primers provided the estimates of nucleated cell counts. This table comes from immunoSEQ multiplex PCR, and its TCRdb copy is limited to in-frame clones, with some not included. V and J calls and clone size are those listed in that table; D and trimming were worked out from the DNA. This sample has about 99,000 clones, with 88% found just once.

This rearrangement joins TRBV11-2 to TRBJ1-2, with 9 nucleotides matching TRBD1. The receptor was derived from a man aged 50-59 years with COVID-19, enrolled during active disease. The sample consisted of peripheral blood. For the CDR3, the DNA is TGTGCCAGCAGCCCGCGGACAGGGGCCCTTAGTGGCTACACCTTC. Translation: CASSPRTGALSGYTF.